Shown below are 30 T cell receptor beta chains from a single sample sequenced in a study of massively parallel sequencing of T cell beta chains. Using its own MiXCR run on the 5' RACE reads, TCRdb lists one record per CDR3 protein. The repertoire consists of 4,000 to 4,500 distinct CDR3 sequences, with roughly 37% occurring once and the leading ten covering just under 3%. Specimen: commercial RNA from peripheral blood pooled from many donors. All receptors come from a pool of human donors in good health; the sample was commercial RNA pooled from many donors.

This clonotype showed up just a few times. The rearrangement joins TRBV12-3 or TRBV12-4 to TRBJ2-5; D is possibly TRBD1 (5 bases). The CDR3 has 15 amino acids. Trimming removed 3 bases from V and 2 bases from J, with 13 bases in between. CDR3 sequence reads: CASSFQGSGQETQYF. The CDR3 DNA is TGTGCCAGCAGTTTCCAGGGCAGTGGACAAGAGACCCAGTACTTC.

This chain links TRBV11-3 with TRBJ2-1; weak D call: TRBD2 (6 bases). V was cut by 1 base and J by 9 bases, with 13 bases left in between. Per the germline V gene, CDR1 is SGHNT and CDR2 is YENEEA. The CDR3 contains 14 residues. The CDR3 is CASSLGFRGSEQFF. In nucleotides, the CDR3 is TGTGCCAGCAGCTTAGGGTTCCGGGGGAGTGAGCAGTTCTTC.

This clonotype was counted a few times. The chain uses TRBV25-1 and TRBJ1-1; TRBD1 is a possible D gene (5 bases). Germline V gene data show CDR1 as MGHDK and CDR2 as SYGVNS. The CDR3 consists of 13 residues. The V end was cut by 5 bases, the J end by 1 base, with 8 bases between. CDR3: CASSQGWNTEAFF. The CDR3 DNA sequence: TGTGCCAGCAGTCAGGGCTGGAACACTGAAGCTTTCTTT.

The chain joins TRBV5-1 to TRBJ2-1; 8 bases agree with TRBD1. The J segment lost 4 bases and the V segment lost 0 bases, leaving 3 bases of the junction unmatched. Germline CDR1 is SGHRS and CDR2 is YFSETQ. The CDR3 length is 15 residues. CDR3 sequence (DNA): TGCGCCAGCAGCTTGGCAGGGGGCAAGTACAATGAGCAGTTCTTC. Translating gives CASSLAGGKYNEQFF.

V gene TRBV7-3 combines with J gene TRBJ2-2; D is uncertain. This CDR3 has 13 amino acids. CDR1 and CDR2 (germline): SGHTA, FQGTGA. V was trimmed by 1 base and J by 6 bases, leaving 6 bases between them. The CDR3 loop reads CASSLSLPGELFF. The DNA of the CDR3 is TGTGCCAGCAGCTTAAGTCTTCCCGGGGAGCTGTTTTTT.

The rearrangement joins TRBV4-1 to TRBJ2-7; TRBD1 agrees at 7 bases. The CDR3 is 14 amino acids. With V trimmed by 3 bases and J by 3 bases, 5 bases remained unmatched. CDR1 and CDR2 from the germline V gene are MGHRA and YSYEKL. CDR3 DNA sequence: TGCGCCAGCAGCCATGATGACAGGGTCTACGAGCAGTACTTC. It specifies CASSHDDRVYEQYF.

The genes are TRBV6-4 and TRBJ2-1, with 12 bases identical to TRBD2. J was trimmed by 6 bases and V by 2 bases; bases with no gene match: 2. The CDR3 spans 15 residues. The V gene's germline CDR1 is MRHNA and CDR2 SNTAGT. CDR3 bases: TGTGCCAGCAGTGACGGGACTAGCGGGTTCAATGAGCAGTTCTTC. Encoded protein: CASSDGTSGFNEQFF.

This clonotype has only a few counts. The chain couples TRBV14 to TRBJ1-1, with unresolved D. CDR1 is SGHDN and CDR2 is FVKESK in the germline V gene. V gave up 3 bases and J gave up 8 bases, with 10 bases separating them. The CDR3 loop spans 12 amino acids. Written as DNA, the CDR3 is TGTGCCAGCAGCCAGGATAGAGTGGAAGCTTTCTTT. This sequence encodes CASSQDRVEAFF. Variable domain in full (rest from reference TRBV14 and TRBJ1-1): EAGVTQFPSHSVIEKGQTVTLRCDPISGHDNLYWYRRVMGKEIKFLLHFVKESKQDESGMPNNRFLAERTGGTYSTLKVQPAELEDSGVYFCASSQDRVEAFFGQGTRLTVV.

The sample holds a few counts of this clonotype. The chain uses TRBV7-3 and TRBJ2-5; TRBD1 matches at 7 bases. CDR1 SGHTA and CDR2 FQGTGA come from the germline V gene. The junction had 2 bases not matched to a gene; V was cut back by 0 bases and J by 1 base. The CDR3 is 15 amino acids. The CDR3 loop reads CASSLTGTAQETQYF. In DNA form, the CDR3 reads TGTGCCAGCAGCTTAACCGGGACAGCCCAAGAGACCCAGTACTTC. The entire variable domain, with the rest obtained from reference TRBV7-3 and TRBJ2-5, is as follows: GAGVSQTPSNKVTEKGKYVELRCDPISGHTALYWYRQSLGQGPEFLIYFQGTGAADDSGLPNDRFFAVRPEGSVSTLKIQRTERGDSAVYLCASSLTGTAQETQYFGPGTRLLVL.

This rearrangement joins TRBV20-1 to TRBJ2-1; D is possibly TRBD1 (7 bases). The CDR3 runs to 12 residues. V was cut by 5 bases and J by 11 bases, with 16 bases left in between. Germline V lookup: CDR1 DFQATT, CDR2 SNEGSKA (reference sequence). The CDR3 DNA reads as TGCAGTGCTGTAAAGACAGGGAGGCAGCAGTTCTTC. Translating gives CSAVKTGRQQFF.

The chain couples TRBV13 to TRBJ1-4; TRBD1 agrees at 9 bases. The CDR3 runs to 15 residues. Unmatched junction bases numbered 9, after V lost 5 bases and J lost 8 bases. Germline loops: CDR1 PRHDT, CDR2 FYEKMQ (reference sequence). The CDR3 region has the DNA TGTGCCAGCAGCCCAGGAGGGACAGGGCGAGAAAAACTGTTTTTT. It codes for CASSPGGTGREKLFF.

This clonotype came up a few times. The CDR3 coding sequence is TGTGCCAGCAGGGGACAGTCTAACTATGGCTACACCTTC. This sequence encodes CASRGQSNYGYTF. The chain is built from TRBV6-2 or TRBV6-3 and TRBJ1-2; 7 bases fit TRBD1. The CDR3 is 13 residues long. The germline CDR1 and CDR2 sequences are MNHEY and SVGEGT. J gave up 0 bases and V 6 bases, and 1 base lay outside the gene matches.

In its sample, this clonotype was seen a few times. The chain recombines TRBV5-1 with TRBJ1-2, with 12 bases that match TRBD1. The CDR3 runs to 15 residues. Losses at the gene ends were 2 bases for V and 2 bases for J; bases not matched to a gene: 1. Germline CDR1 and CDR2: SGHRS and YFSETQ. CDR3 DNA: TGCGCCAGCAGCTTAGGGACAGGGGGCAACTATGGCTACACCTTC. It is translated as CASSLGTGGNYGYTF.

The table lists this clonotype with a count of one. The rearrangement joins TRBV20-1 to TRBJ2-3, with D possibly called TRBD1 or TRBD2 (5 bases each). From germline, CDR1 is DFQATT and CDR2 SNEGSKA (reference sequence). The V gene lost 1 base and the J gene lost 1 base, with 9 bases spanning the gap. The CDR3 covers 14 residues. The chain's CDR3 is CSARVPGRTDTQYF. The CDR3 bases are TGCAGTGCTAGAGTCCCGGGGCGCACAGATACGCAGTATTTT.

This clonotype was observed a few times. The chain has TRBV20-1 and TRBJ2-5; D unclear. In germline, CDR1 is DFQATT, CDR2 SNEGSKA (reference sequence). The V gene lost 0 bases and the J gene lost 5 bases, with 10 bases spanning the gap. The CDR3 contains 13 residues. The CDR3 DNA sequence: TGCAGTGCTAGAGACACTCAGAGGGAGACCCAGTACTTC. Translated, it gives CSARDTQRETQYF.

This clonotype has just a few counts. CDR3 loop: CASSLRAASYNEQFF. Here the CDR3 DNA reads TGTGCCAGCAGCTTGCGAGCGGCCTCCTACAATGAGCAGTTCTTC. The chain combines TRBV5-4 with TRBJ2-1; TRBD2 is a possible D gene (5 bases). Germline V gene lookup returns CDR1 SGHNT and CDR2 YYREEE (reference sequence). V lost 1 base, J lost 0 bases, and 8 bases lay in between. The length of the CDR3 is 15 residues.

This chain joins TRBV2 and TRBJ1-2; TRBD1 aligns across 7 bases. Trimming cost V 2 bases and J 7 bases; bases outside gene matches: 7. The CDR3 is made up of 14 amino acids. Germline V gives CDR1 SNHLY, CDR2 FYNNEI. The CDR3 DNA follows: TGTGCCAGCAGTGAACCAGGGGGTTCGTTTGGCTACACCTTC. Amino acids: CASSEPGGSFGYTF.

The chain joins TRBV10-3 to TRBJ2-2; D may be TRBD1 or TRBD2 (5 bases each). Trimming stripped 6 bases from V and 4 bases from J, with 9 bases between. There are 13 residues in the CDR3. Germline CDR1 and CDR2: ENHRY and SYGVKD. CDR3 amino acids: CAIRGTSTGELFF. CDR3 nucleotide sequence: TGTGCCATCAGAGGGACGTCCACCGGGGAGCTGTTTTTT.

The J gene is TRBJ2-1, the V gene TRBV4-2, with D possibly TRBD2 on 5 matching bases. V was trimmed by 4 bases and J by 4 bases, leaving 8 bases between them. The CDR3 has 13 amino acids. Germline V CDR1 and CDR2: LGHNA, YNFKEQ. CDR3 nucleotide sequence: TGTGCCAGCAGCCTCCGGGGATACAATGAGCAGTTCTTC. Translation: CASSLRGYNEQFF.

This clonotype was detected a few times. This rearrangement joins TRBV5-1 to TRBJ1-2, with a weak D call TRBD1 (5 bases). This CDR3 is built from 12 residues. Between the trimmed V and J ends, which lost 7 bases and 7 bases, there was a span of 14 bases. Per the germline V gene, CDR1 is SGHRS and CDR2 is YFSETQ. The CDR3 sequence is CASRFGTTGYTF. The CDR3 coding sequence is TGCGCCAGCCGTTTCGGGACGACTGGCTACACCTTC.

The rearrangement uses TRBV14 and TRBJ2-2; 7 nucleotides agree with TRBD1. Unmatched junction bases numbered 6, after V lost 4 bases and J lost 7 bases. The CDR3 consists of 14 residues. The germline CDR1 and CDR2 sequences are SGHDN and FVKESK. This CDR3 is CASSRRQGGGELFF. CDR3 sequence (DNA): TGTGCCAGCAGCCGCCGACAGGGTGGCGGGGAGCTGTTTTTT.

The chain couples TRBV7-2 to TRBJ2-7; 9 positions match TRBD2. The germline V gene encodes CDR1 SGHTA and CDR2 FQGNSA. The CDR3 has 14 residues. J lost 2 bases, V lost 3 bases, and 2 bases had no gene match. The CDR3 DNA sequence: TGTGCCAGCAGCTTCCAGCGGGGGGCCTACGAGCAGTACTTC. Translation: CASSFQRGAYEQYF.

Details on this clonotype: No conserved phenylalanine or tryptophan is present at the end of the CDR3, so a read error is the likely explanation. The chain employs TRBV9 and TRBJ2-6; D not resolved. With 2 bases removed from V and 2 bases from J, the gap between germline ends came to 2 bases. Germline CDR1 is SGDLS and CDR2 is YYNGEE. The CDR3 has 13 amino acids. CDR3 amino acids: CASSVAGANVLTL. The DNA of the CDR3 is TGTGCCAGCAGCGTCGCTGGGGCCAACGTCCTGACTCTC.

The V and J genes are TRBV7-2 and TRBJ2-3; D ambiguous. The CDR3 runs to 12 residues. CDR1 and CDR2 (germline): SGHTA, FQGNSA. V lost 3 bases, J lost 4 bases, and 5 bases lay in between. The CDR3 DNA is TGTGCCAGCAGCTTCGTTGCAGATACGCAGTATTTT. Protein product: CASSFVADTQYF.

In its sample, this clonotype was seen once. This rearrangement joins TRBV10-2 to TRBJ2-1, with a possible D match to TRBD2 (7 bases). The CDR3 totals 13 residues. CDR1 is WSHSY, CDR2 SAAADI, per germline. The germline V and J ends were trimmed by 7 bases and 8 bases, with 15 bases remaining between them. The CDR3 reads CASTEGGQHEQFF. Written as DNA, the CDR3 is TGCGCCAGCACCGAGGGGGGGCAGCATGAGCAGTTCTTC.

The V gene is TRBV20-1, the J gene TRBJ1-1, with no clear D. There are 11 residues in the CDR3. Trimming stripped 3 bases from V and 2 bases from J, with 4 bases between. The germline V gene has CDR1 DFQATT and CDR2 SNEGSKA (reference sequence). CDR3 DNA sequence: TGCAGTGCTAGTTCCAACACTGAAGCTTTCTTT. Protein sequence: CSASSNTEAFF.

The chain carries TRBV5-4 and TRBJ2-7; D remains ambiguous. The CDR3 has 12 amino acids. Per the germline V gene, CDR1 is SGHNT and CDR2 is YYREEE (reference sequence). V was shortened by 1 base and J by 0 bases, with 2 bases between the two germline ends. CDR3 region: CASSLNSYEQYF. The CDR3 coding sequence is TGTGCCAGCAGCTTGAACTCCTACGAGCAGTACTTC.

V and J are TRBV7-1 and TRBJ1-2; a weak D match, TRBD1 (6 bases). TRBV7-1 is placed among ORFs of uncertain function. The CDR3 is 13 amino acids. The V gene lost 5 bases and the J gene lost 6 bases, with 13 bases spanning the gap. The CDR3: CASSPSGADGYTF. In nucleotides, the CDR3 is TGTGCCAGCAGCCCCTCGGGGGCGGATGGCTACACCTTC.

V usage is TRBV29-1 and J usage is TRBJ2-5; D remains ambiguous. In germline, CDR1 is SQVTM, CDR2 ANQGSEA. This CDR3 is 10 amino acids long. V was trimmed by 6 bases and J by 4 bases, leaving 6 bases between them. CDR3 sequence: CSVALETQYF. The CDR3, as DNA: TGCAGCGTCGCTCTAGAGACCCAGTACTTC. The whole variable domain, filled in from reference TRBV29-1 and TRBJ2-5, reads SAVISQKPSRDICQRGTSLTIQCQVDSQVTMMFWYRQQPGQSLTLIATANQGSEATYESGFVIDKFPISRPNLTFSTLTVSNMSPEDSSIYLCSVALETQYFGPGTRLLVL.

The chain employs TRBV9 and TRBJ1-1; unclear D gene. The CDR3 has 13 residues. Trimming pared 4 bases from V and 1 base from J, leaving 8 bases between. In germline, CDR1 is SGDLS, CDR2 YYNGEE. The CDR3 sequence: CASSRRQNTEAFF. The DNA for the CDR3 is TGTGCCAGCAGCCGTAGGCAGAACACTGAAGCTTTCTTT.